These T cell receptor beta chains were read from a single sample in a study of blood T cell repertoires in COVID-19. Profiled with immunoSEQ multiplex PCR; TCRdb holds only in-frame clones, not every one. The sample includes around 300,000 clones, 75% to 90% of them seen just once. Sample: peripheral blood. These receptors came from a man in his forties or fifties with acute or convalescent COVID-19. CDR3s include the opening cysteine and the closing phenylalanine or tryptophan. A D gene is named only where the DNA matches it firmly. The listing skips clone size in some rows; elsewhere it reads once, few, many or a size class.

CASSPRGGPNIQYF TGTGCCAGCAGCCCCCGAGGAGGTCCAAACATTCAGTACTTC once - TRBJ2-4 TRBV5-4
CASKGGTGVAYEQYF TGTGCCAGCAAAGGCGGCACAGGGGTCGCCTACGAGCAGTACTTC - TRBD1 TRBJ2-7 TRBV2
CASSPNGYYGYTF TGTGCCAGCTCACCAAACGGGTACTATGGCTACACCTTC once - TRBJ1-2 TRBV18
CASSPGAQPGELFF TGTGCCAGCAGCCCAGGGGCACAACCCGGGGAGCTGTTTTTT - - TRBJ2-2 TRBV7-3
CAWSGGAETKAFF TGTGCCTGGAGCGGCGGGGCTGAAACCAAAGCTTTCTTT - - TRBJ1-1 TRBV30
CASSQDRGLREEKLFF TGTGCCAGCAGCCAAGATAGGGGACTGAGAGAAGAAAAACTGTTTTTT - - TRBJ1-4 TRBV4-2
CAITDRLAGSDTQYF TGTGCCATCACCGACAGGCTAGCGGGGTCAGATACGCAGTATTTT - TRBD2 TRBJ2-3 TRBV10-3
CAWSVDRGVGELFF TGTGCCTGGAGCGTGGACAGGGGAGTGGGGGAGCTGTTTTTT - TRBD1 TRBJ2-2 TRBV30
CASSLGAGRDEQYF TGTGCCAGCAGCTTAGGGGCAGGGAGGGACGAGCAGTACTTC - TRBD2 TRBJ2-7 TRBV7-3
CASKHSEGTSTDTQYF TGCGCCAGCAAACACTCGGAGGGGACTAGCACAGATACGCAGTATTTT - - TRBJ2-3 TRBV10-2
CASSAGTSEQTQYF TGTGCCAGCAGCGCCGGGACTAGCGAGCAGACCCAGTACTTC - TRBD2 TRBJ2-5 TRBV7-3
CASSLISGTEAFF TGTGCCAGCAGCTTAATCTCCGGGACTGAAGCTTTCTTT - - TRBJ1-1 TRBV7-9
CASGPTGTFLEQFF TGTGCCAGCGGCCCTACCGGGACATTCCTCGAGCAGTTCTTC - - TRBJ2-1 TRBV7-9
CASRATVAGELFF TGTGCCAGCAGGGCCACAGTGGCCGGGGAGCTGTTTTTT - - TRBJ2-2 TRBV2
CASSSRTGVDYGYTF TGTGCCAGCTCATCTAGGACAGGGGTCGACTATGGCTACACCTTC - TRBD1 TRBJ1-2 TRBV18
CASSRRGTWEDEQYF TGTGCCAGCAGCCGACGGGGGACTTGGGAAGACGAGCAGTACTTC - - TRBJ2-7 TRBV3-1/TRBV3-2
CASSLAGSAEAFF TGTGCCAGCAGTCTCGCAGGGTCCGCTGAAGCTTTCTTT - - TRBJ1-1 TRBV2
CAWMGQGFSGNTIYF TGTGCCTGGATGGGACAGGGATTCTCTGGAAACACCATATATTTT - TRBD1 TRBJ1-3 TRBV30
CSVYARGQEYQGTEAFF TGCAGCGTGTACGCGCGGGGACAGGAATATCAGGGCACTGAAGCTTTCTTT once TRBD1 TRBJ1-1 TRBV29-1
CASSQGGQGANEKLFF TGTGCCAGCAGCCAAGGTGGACAGGGCGCTAATGAAAAACTGTTTTTT - TRBD1 TRBJ1-4 TRBV3-1/TRBV3-2
CASKGGGLTEAFF TGTGCCAGCAAGGGCGGGGGGTTGACTGAAGCTTTCTTT - - TRBJ1-1 TRBV3-1/TRBV3-2
CASSQGGQDTQYF TGTGCCAGCAGCCAGGGGGGGCAGGATACGCAGTATTTT - - TRBJ2-3 TRBV4-2
CASSDLDRSQETQYF TGTGCCAGTAGTGACCTCGACAGATCACAAGAGACCCAGTACTTC once - TRBJ2-5 TRBV19
CASSVGGAEGNTIYF TGTGCCAGCAGCGTAGGGGGCGCAGAAGGAAACACCATATATTTT - - TRBJ1-3 TRBV9
CASSPAGYYEQYF TGTGCCAGCAGCCCAGCGGGCTACTACGAGCAGTACTTC once - TRBJ2-7 TRBV13
CASSLGQRGPQHF TGTGCCAGTAGCCTGGGACAGCGAGGGCCCCAGCATTTT - TRBD1 TRBJ1-5 TRBV19
CSVASGPPSSGANVLTF TGCAGCGTTGCTAGCGGACCTCCATCATCTGGGGCCAACGTCCTGACTTTC - TRBD2 TRBJ2-6 TRBV29-1
CASSLLAASTDTQYF TGTGCCAGCAGCCTACTAGCGGCGAGCACAGATACGCAGTATTTT - TRBD2 TRBJ2-3 TRBV4-2
CASSVGAEETQYF TGTGCCAGCAGCGTAGGGGCAGAAGAGACCCAGTACTTC - - TRBJ2-5 TRBV9
CAVSGVDYGYTF TGTGCAGTCTCAGGGGTGGACTATGGCTACACCTTC - - TRBJ1-2 TRBV30
CASTSREGAGYTF TGTGCCAGCACCTCCCGAGAGGGGGCTGGCTACACCTTC - TRBD1 TRBJ1-2 TRBV12-3/TRBV12-4
CASIEVMGVEAFF TGTGCCAGTATAGAGGTTATGGGTGTTGAAGCTTTCTTT - - TRBJ1-1 TRBV19
CASSLDETGELFF TGTGCCAGCAGTTTAGACGAGACCGGGGAGCTGTTTTTT - - TRBJ2-2 TRBV12-3/TRBV12-4
CASIGPRGLTNTEAFF TGTGCCAGTATCGGGCCCCGGGGGTTGACGAACACTGAAGCTTTCTTT - - TRBJ1-1 TRBV19
CASSQDRGPESYNEQFF TGTGCCAGCAGCCAGGACAGGGGCCCCGAAAGCTACAATGAGCAGTTCTTC - TRBD1 TRBJ2-1 TRBV7-8
CASSETRGSGNTIYF TGTGCCAGCAGTGAAACCAGAGGGTCAGGAAACACCATATATTTT - - TRBJ1-3 TRBV25-1
CASSQGQAVVANVLTF TGTGCCAGCTCACAAGGACAGGCAGTAGTGGCCAACGTCCTGACTTTC - TRBD1 TRBJ2-6 TRBV18
CASSPPTVPNYGYTF TGTGCCAGCTCACCACCGACAGTTCCTAACTATGGCTACACCTTC - - TRBJ1-2 TRBV18
CASSPGTGEYNEQFF TGTGCCAGCAGCCCCGGGACAGGGGAGTACAATGAGCAGTTCTTC - TRBD1 TRBJ2-1 TRBV7-3
CASSLAVAGGFYNEQFF TGTGCCAGCAGCTTAGCGGTAGCGGGGGGTTTTTACAATGAGCAGTTCTTC - TRBD2 TRBJ2-1 TRBV11-2
CASSSEGAKGNEQYF TGTGCCAGCAGTTCAGAGGGGGCCAAAGGTAACGAGCAGTACTTC - TRBD1 TRBJ2-7 TRBV6-2/TRBV6-3
CSVDPTGGHEQYF TGCAGCGTTGATCCGACAGGGGGCCACGAGCAGTACTTC - TRBD1 TRBJ2-7 TRBV29-1
CASSVPGQGDSPLHF TGTGCCAGCAGTGTACCGGGACAGGGGGATTCACCCCTCCACTTT - TRBD1 TRBJ1-6 TRBV2
CASSFLSRGVGMNTEAFF TGTGCCAGCAGCTTTCTTTCTCGGGGGGTAGGGATGAACACTGAAGCTTTCTTT - - TRBJ1-1 TRBV13
CSVEDRAGGYEQYF TGCAGCGTTGAAGATCGGGCAGGGGGGTACGAGCAGTACTTC - - TRBJ2-7 TRBV29-1
CASSFGVVAYEQYF TGCGCCAGCAGCTTCGGTGTGGTCGCCTACGAGCAGTACTTC - - TRBJ2-7 TRBV5-1
CASSLGGLAGNEQFF TGTGCCAGCAGTCTTGGGGGGTTAGCGGGCAATGAGCAGTTCTTC - TRBD2 TRBJ2-1 TRBV5-4
CASSTSGGGETQYF TGTGCCAGCAGTACGTCAGGGGGCGGAGAGACCCAGTACTTC - TRBD1 TRBJ2-5 TRBV6-5
CASSERWNSNQPQHF TGTGCCAGCAGTGAGAGGTGGAATAGCAATCAGCCCCAGCATTTT - - TRBJ1-5 TRBV6-4
CASSPHEVSAQVDTQYF TGTGCCAGCAGCCCTCACGAGGTCTCGGCCCAAGTGGATACGCAGTATTTT - - TRBJ2-3 TRBV3-1/TRBV3-2
CASSPKDRGQTQYF TGTGCCAGCAGCCCCAAGGACAGGGGACAGACCCAGTACTTC - TRBD1 TRBJ2-5 TRBV3-1/TRBV3-2
CASATVSGGYTF TGTGCCAGCGCGACAGTTTCAGGAGGCTACACCTTC - - TRBJ1-2 TRBV25-1
CASSRDRAQYDNGYTF TGTGCCAGCAGCCGGGACAGGGCACAGTATGACAATGGCTACACCTTC - TRBD1 TRBJ1-2 TRBV4-2
CASSSLAGETQYF TGTGCCAGCAGCTCCCTCGCGGGTGAGACCCAGTACTTC few - TRBJ2-5 TRBV5-6
CASSSMDRDHGYTF TGTGCCAGCAGTTCCATGGACAGGGACCATGGCTACACCTTC few TRBD1 TRBJ1-2 TRBV6-6